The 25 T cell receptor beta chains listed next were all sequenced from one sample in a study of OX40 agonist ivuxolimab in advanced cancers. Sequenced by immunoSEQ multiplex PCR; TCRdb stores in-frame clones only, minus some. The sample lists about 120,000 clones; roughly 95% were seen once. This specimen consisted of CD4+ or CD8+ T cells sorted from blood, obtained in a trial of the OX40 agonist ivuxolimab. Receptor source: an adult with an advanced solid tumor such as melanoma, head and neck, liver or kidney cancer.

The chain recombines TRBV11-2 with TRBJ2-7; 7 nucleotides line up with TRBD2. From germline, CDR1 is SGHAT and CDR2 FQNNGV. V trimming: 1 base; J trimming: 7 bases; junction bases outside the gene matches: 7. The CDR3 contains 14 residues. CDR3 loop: CASSLGGGPREQYF. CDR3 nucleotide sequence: TGTGCCAGCAGCTTAGGGGGAGGGCCGCGGGAGCAGTACTTC.

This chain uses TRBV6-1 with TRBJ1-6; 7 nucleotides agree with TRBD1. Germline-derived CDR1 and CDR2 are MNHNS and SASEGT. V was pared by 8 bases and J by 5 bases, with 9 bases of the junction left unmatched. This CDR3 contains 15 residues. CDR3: CASSLGGQHNSPLHF. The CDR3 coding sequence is TGTGCCAGCTCCCTAGGGGGACAGCATAATTCACCCCTCCACTTT.

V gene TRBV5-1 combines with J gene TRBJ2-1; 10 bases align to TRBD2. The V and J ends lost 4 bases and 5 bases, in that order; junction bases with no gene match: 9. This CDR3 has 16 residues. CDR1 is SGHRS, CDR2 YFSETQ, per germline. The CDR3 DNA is TGCGCCAGCAGCATAACCGGGACTAGCGAAAACAATGAGCAGTTCTTC. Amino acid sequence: CASSITGTSENNEQFF. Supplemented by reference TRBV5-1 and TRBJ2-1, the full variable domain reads KAGVTQTPRYLIKTRGQQVTLSCSPISGHRSVSWYQQTPGQGLQFLFEYFSETQRNKGNFPGRFSGRQFSNSRSEMNVSTLELGDSALYLCASSITGTSENNEQFFGPGTRLTVL.

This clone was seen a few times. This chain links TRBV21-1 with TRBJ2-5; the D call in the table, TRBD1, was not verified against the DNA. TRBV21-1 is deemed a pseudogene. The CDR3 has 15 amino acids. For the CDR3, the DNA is TGTGCCAGCAGCAAAGTGGCAGGGGGCGAAGAGACCCAGTACTTC. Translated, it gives CASSKVAGGEETQYF.

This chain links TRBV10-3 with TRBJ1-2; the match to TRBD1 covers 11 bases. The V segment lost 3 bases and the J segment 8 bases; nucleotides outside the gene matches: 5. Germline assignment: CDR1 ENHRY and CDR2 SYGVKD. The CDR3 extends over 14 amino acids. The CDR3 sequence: CAISEGTGGGGYTF. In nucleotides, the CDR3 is TGTGCCATCAGTGAAGGGACAGGGGGAGGCGGCTACACCTTC.

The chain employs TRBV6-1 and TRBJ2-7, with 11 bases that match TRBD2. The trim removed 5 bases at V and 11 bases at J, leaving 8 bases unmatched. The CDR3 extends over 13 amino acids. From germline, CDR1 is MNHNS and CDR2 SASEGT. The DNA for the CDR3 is TGTGCCAGCAGTACAACTTTTAGCGGGAGGGAGTACTTC. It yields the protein CASSTTFSGREYF.

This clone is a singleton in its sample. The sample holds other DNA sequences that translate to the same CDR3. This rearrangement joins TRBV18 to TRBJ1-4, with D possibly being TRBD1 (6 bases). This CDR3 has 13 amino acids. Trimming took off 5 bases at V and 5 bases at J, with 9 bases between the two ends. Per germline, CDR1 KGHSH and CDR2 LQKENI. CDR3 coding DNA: TGTGCCAGCTCAGGGGGCCTGAATGAAAAACTGTTTTTT. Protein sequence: CASSGGLNEKLFF.

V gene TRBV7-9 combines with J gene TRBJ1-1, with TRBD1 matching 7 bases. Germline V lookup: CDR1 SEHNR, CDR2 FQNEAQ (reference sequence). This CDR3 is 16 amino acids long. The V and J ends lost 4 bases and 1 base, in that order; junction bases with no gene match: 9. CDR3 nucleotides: TGTGCCAGCAGCTACCGGGACAGAGGGAGGAACACTGAAGCTTTCTTT. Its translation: CASSYRDRGRNTEAFF.

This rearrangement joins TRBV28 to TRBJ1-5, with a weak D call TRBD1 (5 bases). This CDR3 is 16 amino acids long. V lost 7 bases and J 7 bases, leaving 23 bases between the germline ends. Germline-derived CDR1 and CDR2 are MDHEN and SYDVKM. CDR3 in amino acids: CASILRVGEGGQPQHF. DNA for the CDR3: TGTGCCAGCATCCTACGCGTGGGGGAAGGAGGGCAGCCCCAGCATTTT.

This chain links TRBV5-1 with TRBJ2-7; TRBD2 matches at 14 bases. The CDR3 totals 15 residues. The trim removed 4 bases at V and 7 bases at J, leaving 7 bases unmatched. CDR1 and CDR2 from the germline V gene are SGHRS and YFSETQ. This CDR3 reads CASSETSGGAREQYF. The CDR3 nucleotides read TGCGCCAGCAGCGAGACTAGCGGGGGGGCCCGAGAGCAGTACTTC.

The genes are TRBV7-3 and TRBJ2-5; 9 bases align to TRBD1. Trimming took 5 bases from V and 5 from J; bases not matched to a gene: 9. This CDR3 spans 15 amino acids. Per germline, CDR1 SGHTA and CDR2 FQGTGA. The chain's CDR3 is CASSRQQGASETQYF. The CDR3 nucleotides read TGTGCCAGCAGCCGACAACAGGGGGCCAGCGAGACCCAGTACTTC.

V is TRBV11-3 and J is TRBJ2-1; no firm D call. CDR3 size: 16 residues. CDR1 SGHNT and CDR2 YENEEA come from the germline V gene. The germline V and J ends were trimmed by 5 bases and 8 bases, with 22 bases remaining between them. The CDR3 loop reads CASSQFGPRSKDEQFF. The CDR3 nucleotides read TGTGCCAGCAGCCAGTTTGGGCCCAGGTCTAAGGATGAGCAGTTCTTC.

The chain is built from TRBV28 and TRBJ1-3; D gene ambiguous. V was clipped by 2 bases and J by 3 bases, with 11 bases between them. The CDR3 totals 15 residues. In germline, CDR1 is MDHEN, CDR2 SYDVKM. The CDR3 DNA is TGTGCCAGCAGTTTAAGTGCAACCGGTGGAAACACCATATATTTT. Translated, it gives CASSLSATGGNTIYF. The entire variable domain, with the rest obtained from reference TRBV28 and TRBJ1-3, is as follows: DVKVTQSSRYLVKRTGEKVFLECVQDMDHENMFWYRQDPGLGLRLIYFSYDVKMKEKGDIPEGYSVSREKKERFSLILESASTNQTSMYLCASSLSATGGNTIYFGEGSWLTVV.

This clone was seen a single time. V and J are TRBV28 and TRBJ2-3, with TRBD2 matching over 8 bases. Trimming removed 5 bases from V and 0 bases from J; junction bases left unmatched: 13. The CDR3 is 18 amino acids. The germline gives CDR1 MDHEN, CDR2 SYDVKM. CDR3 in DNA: TGTGCCAGCAGTGCCCGGGTAGGAGCGGGAGCTAGCACAGATACGCAGTATTTT. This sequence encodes CASSARVGAGASTDTQYF. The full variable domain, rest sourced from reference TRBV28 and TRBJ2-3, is DVKVTQSSRYLVKRTGEKVFLECVQDMDHENMFWYRQDPGLGLRLIYFSYDVKMKEKGDIPEGYSVSREKKERFSLILESASTNQTSMYLCASSARVGAGASTDTQYFGPGTRLTVL.

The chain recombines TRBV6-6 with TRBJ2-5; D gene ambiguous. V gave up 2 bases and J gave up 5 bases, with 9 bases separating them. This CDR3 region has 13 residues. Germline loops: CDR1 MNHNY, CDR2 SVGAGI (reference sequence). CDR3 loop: CASSYDGVETQYF. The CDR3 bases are TGTGCCAGCAGTTACGATGGGGTGGAGACCCAGTACTTC.

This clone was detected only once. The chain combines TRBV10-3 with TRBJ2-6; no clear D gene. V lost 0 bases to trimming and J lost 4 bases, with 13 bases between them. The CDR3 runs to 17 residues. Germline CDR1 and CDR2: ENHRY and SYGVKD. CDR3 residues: CAISESVQARGANVLTF. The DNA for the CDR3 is TGTGCCATCAGTGAGTCGGTTCAGGCGCGAGGGGCCAACGTCCTGACTTTC.

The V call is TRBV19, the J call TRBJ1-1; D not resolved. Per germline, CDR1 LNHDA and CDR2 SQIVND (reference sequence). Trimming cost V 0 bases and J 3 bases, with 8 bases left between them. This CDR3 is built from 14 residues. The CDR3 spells CASSIDPQYTEAFF. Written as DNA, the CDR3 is TGTGCCAGTAGTATAGATCCCCAGTACACTGAAGCTTTCTTT.

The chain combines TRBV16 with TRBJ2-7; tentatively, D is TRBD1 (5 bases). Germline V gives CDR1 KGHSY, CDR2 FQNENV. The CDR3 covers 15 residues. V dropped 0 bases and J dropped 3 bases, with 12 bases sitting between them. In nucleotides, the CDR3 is TGTGCCAGCAGCCAATCAGGGGTCCGTCTCTACGAGCAGTACTTC. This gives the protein CASSQSGVRLYEQYF.

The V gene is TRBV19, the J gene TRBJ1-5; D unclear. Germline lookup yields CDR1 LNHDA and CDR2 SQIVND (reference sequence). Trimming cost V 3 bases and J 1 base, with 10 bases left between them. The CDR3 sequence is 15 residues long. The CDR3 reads CASSISETSNQPQHF. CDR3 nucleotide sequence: TGTGCCAGTAGTATTTCCGAAACCAGCAATCAGCCCCAGCATTTT.

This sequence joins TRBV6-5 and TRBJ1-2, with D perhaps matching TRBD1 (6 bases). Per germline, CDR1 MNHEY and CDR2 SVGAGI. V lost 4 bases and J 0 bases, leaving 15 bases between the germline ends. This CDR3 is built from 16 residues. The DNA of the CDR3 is TGTGCCAGCAGTTTTCTAAGGACAGATACTAACTATGGCTACACCTTC. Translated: CASSFLRTDTNYGYTF.

The CDR3 here is CASSPRTGSNNEQFF. The CDR3 DNA follows: TGTGCCAGCAGCCCCCGGACAGGTTCTAACAATGAGCAGTTCTTC. The chain carries TRBV14 and TRBJ2-1; 7 bases align to TRBD1. The CDR3 is 15 residues long. V shed 4 bases and J 5 bases; nucleotides not matched to a gene: 8. CDR1 and CDR2 from the germline V gene are SGHDN and FVKESK.

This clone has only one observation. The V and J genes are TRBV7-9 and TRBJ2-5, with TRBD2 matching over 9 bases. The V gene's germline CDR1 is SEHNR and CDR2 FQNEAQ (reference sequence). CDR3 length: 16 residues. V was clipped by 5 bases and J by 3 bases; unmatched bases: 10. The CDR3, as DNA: TGTGCCAGCAGCACCAGCGGGGGGCCCGCGGAAGAGACCCAGTACTTC. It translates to CASSTSGGPAEETQYF. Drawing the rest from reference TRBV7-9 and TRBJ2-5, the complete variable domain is DTGVSQNPRHKITKRGQNVTFRCDPISEHNRLYWYRQTLGQGPEFLTYFQNEAQLEKSRLLSDRFSAERPKGSFSTLEIQRTEQGDSAMYLCASSTSGGPAEETQYFGPGTRLLVL.

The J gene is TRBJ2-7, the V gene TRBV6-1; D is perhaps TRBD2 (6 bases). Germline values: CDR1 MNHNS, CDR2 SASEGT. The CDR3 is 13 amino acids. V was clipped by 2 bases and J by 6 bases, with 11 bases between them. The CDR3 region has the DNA TGTGCCAGCAGTGAAACACTAGCTGGCGAGCAGTACTTC. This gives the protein CASSETLAGEQYF.

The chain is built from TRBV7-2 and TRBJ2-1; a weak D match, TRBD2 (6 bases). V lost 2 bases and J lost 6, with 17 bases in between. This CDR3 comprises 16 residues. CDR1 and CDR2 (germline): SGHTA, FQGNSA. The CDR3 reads CASSLQQAREANEQFF. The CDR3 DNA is TGTGCCAGCAGCTTACAACAGGCGCGGGAAGCCAATGAGCAGTTCTTC.

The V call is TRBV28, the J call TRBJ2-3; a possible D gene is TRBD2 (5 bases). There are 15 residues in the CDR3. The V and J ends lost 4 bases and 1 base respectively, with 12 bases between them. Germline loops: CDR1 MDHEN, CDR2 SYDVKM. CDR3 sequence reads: CASSSRGSGTDTQYF. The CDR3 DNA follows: TGTGCCAGCAGTTCCCGAGGTAGCGGCACAGATACGCAGTATTTT. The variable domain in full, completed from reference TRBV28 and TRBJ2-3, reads DVKVTQSSRYLVKRTGEKVFLECVQDMDHENMFWYRQDPGLGLRLIYFSYDVKMKEKGDIPEGYSVSREKKERFSLILESASTNQTSMYLCASSSRGSGTDTQYFGPGTRLTVL.